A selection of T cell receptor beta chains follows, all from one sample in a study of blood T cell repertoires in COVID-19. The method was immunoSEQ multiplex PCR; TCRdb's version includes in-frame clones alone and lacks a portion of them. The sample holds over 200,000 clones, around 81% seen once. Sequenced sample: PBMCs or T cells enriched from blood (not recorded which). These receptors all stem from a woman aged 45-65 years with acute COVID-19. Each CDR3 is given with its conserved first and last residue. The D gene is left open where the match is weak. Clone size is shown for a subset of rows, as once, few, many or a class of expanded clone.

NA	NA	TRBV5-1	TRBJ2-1	CASREQGRNEQFF	TGCGCCAGCAGGGAACAGGGCAGGAATGAGCAGTTCTTC
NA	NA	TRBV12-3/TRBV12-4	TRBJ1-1	CASSPRGWGAFF	TGTGCCAGCAGTCCAAGGGGCTGGGGAGCTTTCTTT
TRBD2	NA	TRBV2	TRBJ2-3	CASREGGGTDTQYF	TGTGCCAGCAGGGAGGGAGGGGGCACAGATACGCAGTATTTT
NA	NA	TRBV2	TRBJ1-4	CATNTATNEKLFF	TGTGCCACCAATACTGCAACTAATGAAAAACTGTTTTTT
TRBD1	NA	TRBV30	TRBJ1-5	CAWSRDRGVPLNQPQHF	TGTGCCTGGAGTAGGGACAGGGGGGTCCCTCTCAATCAGCCCCAGCATTTT
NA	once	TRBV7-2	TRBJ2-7	CASSLRGGRESHSYEQYF	TGTGCCAGCAGCTTAAGGGGCGGTAGGGAATCACACTCCTACGAGCAGTACTTC
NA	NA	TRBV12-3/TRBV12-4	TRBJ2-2	CASSWQNTGELFF	TGTGCCAGCAGTTGGCAGAACACCGGGGAGCTGTTTTTT
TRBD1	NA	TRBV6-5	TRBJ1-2	CATHNTGGYGYTF	TGTGCCACACACAACACAGGGGGCTATGGCTACACCTTC
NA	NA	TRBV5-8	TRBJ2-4	CASSLQGGDIQYF	TGTGCCAGCAGCTTACAGGGGGGGGACATTCAGTACTTC
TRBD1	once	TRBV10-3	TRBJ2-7	CAISSRDRISYEQYF	TGTGCCATCAGTTCTCGGGACAGGATCTCCTACGAGCAGTACTTC
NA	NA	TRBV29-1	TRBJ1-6	CSVQQGSRNSPLHF	TGCAGCGTGCAACAGGGTAGTCGTAATTCACCCCTCCACTTT
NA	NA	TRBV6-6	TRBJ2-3	CASSARGGADTQYF	TGTGCCAGCAGTGCCAGGGGTGGTGCAGATACGCAGTATTTT
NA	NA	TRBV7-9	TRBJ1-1	CASSLSHGLEAFF	TGTGCCAGCAGCTTATCGCATGGTTTAGAGGCTTTCTTT
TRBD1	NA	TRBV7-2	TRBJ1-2	CASSLTGGAGSYGYTF	TGTGCCAGCAGCCTGACAGGGGGCGCGGGATCATATGGCTACACCTTC
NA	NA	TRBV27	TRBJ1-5	CASSLSVGGQVGQPQHF	TGTGCCAGCAGTTTATCCGTGGGGGGGCAGGTTGGCCAGCCCCAGCATTTT
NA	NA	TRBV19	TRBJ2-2	CASSAQGRTGELFF	TGTGCCAGTAGTGCCCAGGGTCGCACCGGGGAGCTGTTTTTT
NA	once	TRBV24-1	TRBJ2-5	CATSEPRSETQYF	TGTGCCACCAGTGAGCCCAGAAGTGAGACCCAGTACTTC
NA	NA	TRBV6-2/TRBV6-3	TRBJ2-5	CASSYSSAGSETQYF	TGTGCCAGCAGTTACTCGAGTGCAGGGTCGGAGACCCAGTACTTC
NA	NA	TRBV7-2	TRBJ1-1	CASSSNLGPSTEAFF	TGTGCCAGCAGCTCCAACCTCGGTCCGAGCACTGAAGCTTTCTTT
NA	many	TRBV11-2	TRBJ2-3	CASSTSAGNTDTQYF	TGTGCCAGCAGCACATCGGCGGGGAACACAGATACGCAGTATTTT
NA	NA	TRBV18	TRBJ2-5	CASSPPLRETQYF	TGTGCCAGCTCACCACCCTTGCGAGAGACCCAGTACTTC
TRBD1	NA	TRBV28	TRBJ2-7	CASSTPGQGYEQYF	TGTGCCAGCAGTACCCCGGGACAGGGCTACGAGCAGTACTTC
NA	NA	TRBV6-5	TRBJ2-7	CASSRTAGEQYF	TGTGCCAGCAGCCGAACCGCAGGGGAGCAGTACTTC
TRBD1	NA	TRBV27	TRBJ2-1	CASSSPGQGILGEQFF	TGTGCCAGCAGTTCGCCGGGACAGGGGATTCTAGGTGAGCAGTTCTTC
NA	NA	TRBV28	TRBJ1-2	CASRSSGTPVGSYTF	TGTGCCAGCAGATCTTCCGGGACACCCGTTGGGAGCTACACCTTC
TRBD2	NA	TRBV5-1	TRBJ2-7	CASSLFWTSGSSSYEQYF	TGCGCCAGCAGCTTGTTCTGGACTAGCGGATCGAGCTCCTACGAGCAGTACTTC
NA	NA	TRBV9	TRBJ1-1	CASSGGQNTEAFF	TGTGCCAGCAGCGGCGGACAGAACACTGAAGCTTTCTTT
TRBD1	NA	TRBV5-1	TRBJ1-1	CASSLDQGAGTEAFF	TGCGCCAGCAGCTTGGATCAGGGGGCGGGAACTGAAGCTTTCTTT
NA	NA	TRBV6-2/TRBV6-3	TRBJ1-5	CASSLGLRSHGNQPQHF	TGTGCCAGCAGTCTCGGCCTGAGGAGCCATGGCAATCAGCCCCAGCATTTT
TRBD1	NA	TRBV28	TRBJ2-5	CASSPRTGQYQETQYF	TGTGCCAGCAGCCCTCGGACAGGGCAGTACCAAGAGACCCAGTACTTC
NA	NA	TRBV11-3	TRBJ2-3	CASSFTYGSGNTQYF	TGTGCCAGCAGCTTCACTTACGGGAGTGGAAATACGCAGTATTTT
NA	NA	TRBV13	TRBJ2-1	CASTHMKWNEQFF	TGTGCCAGCACCCACATGAAATGGAATGAGCAGTTCTTC